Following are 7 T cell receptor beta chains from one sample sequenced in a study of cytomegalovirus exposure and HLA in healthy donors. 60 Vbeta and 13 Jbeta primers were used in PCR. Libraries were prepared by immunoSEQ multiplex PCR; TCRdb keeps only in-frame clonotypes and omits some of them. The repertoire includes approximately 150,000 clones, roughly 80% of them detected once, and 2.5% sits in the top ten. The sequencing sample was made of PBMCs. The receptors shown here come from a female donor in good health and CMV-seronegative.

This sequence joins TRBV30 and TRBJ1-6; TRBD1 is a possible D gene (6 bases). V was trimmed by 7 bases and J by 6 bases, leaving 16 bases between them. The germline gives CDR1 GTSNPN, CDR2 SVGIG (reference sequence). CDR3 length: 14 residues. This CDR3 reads CALNRAVSNSPLHF. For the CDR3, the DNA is TGTGCCTTAAACAGGGCCGTGAGTAATTCACCCCTCCACTTT.

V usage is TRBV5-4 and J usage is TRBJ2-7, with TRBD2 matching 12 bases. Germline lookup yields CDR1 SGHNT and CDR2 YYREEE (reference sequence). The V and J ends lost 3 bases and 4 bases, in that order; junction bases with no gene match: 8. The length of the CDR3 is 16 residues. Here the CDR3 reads CASSSGTSGYGYEQYF. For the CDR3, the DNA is TGTGCCAGCAGCTCCGGGACTAGCGGGTATGGGTACGAGCAGTACTTC. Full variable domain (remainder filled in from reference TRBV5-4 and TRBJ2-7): ETGVTQSPTHLIKTRGQQVTLRCSSQSGHNTVSWYQQALGQGPQFIFQYYREEENGRGNFPPRFSGLQFPNYSSELNVNALELDDSALYLCASSSGTSGYGYEQYFGPGTRLTVT.

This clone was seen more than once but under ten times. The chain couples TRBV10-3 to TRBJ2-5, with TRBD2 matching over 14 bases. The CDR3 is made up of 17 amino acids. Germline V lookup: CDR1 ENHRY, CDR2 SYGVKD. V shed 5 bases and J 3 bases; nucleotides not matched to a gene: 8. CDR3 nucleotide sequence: TGTGCCATCAGTAAGGGACTAGCGGGAGATGGGGAAGAGACCCAGTACTTC. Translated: CAISKGLAGDGEETQYF.

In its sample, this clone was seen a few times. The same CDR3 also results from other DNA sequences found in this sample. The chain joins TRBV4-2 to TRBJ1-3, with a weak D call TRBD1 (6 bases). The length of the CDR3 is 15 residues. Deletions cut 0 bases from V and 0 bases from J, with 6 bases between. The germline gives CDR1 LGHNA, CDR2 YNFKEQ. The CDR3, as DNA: TGTGCCAGCAGCCAAGACAGGGGCTCTGGAAACACCATATATTTT. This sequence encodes CASSQDRGSGNTIYF.

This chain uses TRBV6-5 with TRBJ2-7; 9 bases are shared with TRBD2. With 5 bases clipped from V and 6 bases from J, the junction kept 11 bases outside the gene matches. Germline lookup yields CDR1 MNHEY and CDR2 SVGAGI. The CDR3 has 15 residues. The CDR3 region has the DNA TGTGCCAGCAGTAGCGGGGGGCCCCCCTCCAGCGAGCAGTACTTC. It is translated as CASSSGGPPSSEQYF.

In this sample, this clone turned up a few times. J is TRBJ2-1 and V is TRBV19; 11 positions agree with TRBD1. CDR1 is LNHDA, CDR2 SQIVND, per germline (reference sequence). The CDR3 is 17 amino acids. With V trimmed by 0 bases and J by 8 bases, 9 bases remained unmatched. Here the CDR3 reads CASSIDPPGQGEDEQFF. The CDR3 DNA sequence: TGTGCCAGTAGTATAGACCCCCCGGGACAGGGGGAGGATGAGCAGTTCTTC.

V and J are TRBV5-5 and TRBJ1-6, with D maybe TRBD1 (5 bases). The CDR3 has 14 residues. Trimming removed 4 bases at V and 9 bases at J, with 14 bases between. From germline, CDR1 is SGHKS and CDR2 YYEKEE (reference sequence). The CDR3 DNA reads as TGTGCCAGCAGCCTTACGGGGGTGGTTTCACCCCTCCACTTT. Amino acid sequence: CASSLTGVVSPLHF.